The subject of this entry is one T cell receptor (beta chain). Its target is not known. The table came from immunoSEQ multiplex PCR; TCRdb's copy has only in-frame clones and leaves some out. This repertoire shows 15,000 to 20,000 clones, 55% to 75% found once; its top ten account for about 3.5%. This record comes from a study of Tregs in tolerant kidney transplant recipients. Study-wide background: A roughly three-day belatacept mixed lymphocyte reaction, sometimes plus 5-day graft donor restimulation, preceded CD4+CD25+CD127- sorting. Sorting used antibodies to exclude donor cells.

Study-wide results and limits: Few patients were studied, so findings need validation in larger groups.

J was trimmed by 0 bases and V by 2 bases; bases with no gene match: 4. The CDR3 spans 17 residues. Germline lookup yields CDR1 LGHNA and CDR2 YNFKEQ. This sequence originates from a human donor in good health. V is TRBV4-2 and J is TRBJ2-1, with 10 bases that match TRBD2. The source material was Tregs from blood cultured with allogeneic cells. This CDR3 reads CASSQWTSGSSYNEQFF. As DNA, the CDR3 is TGTGCCAGCAGCCAATGGACTAGCGGAAGCTCCTACAATGAGCAGTTCTTC.